A single sample gave rise to the 26 T cell receptor beta chains below, sequenced in a study of T cell changes during pregnancy in multiple sclerosis. Some clones are missing from TCRdb's copy, which holds only in-frame ones; the method was immunoSEQ multiplex PCR. Of about 62,000 clones listed, about 92% are singletons. This material consisted of peripheral blood, taken in the second trimester of pregnancy. These receptor sequences come from a female donor in good health, enrolled as a control in a pregnancy study.

The gene calls are TRBV9 and TRBJ2-1; 11 nucleotides align to TRBD2. V shed 4 bases, J shed 6 bases, and the junction held 15 bases outside the gene matches. CDR3 size: 18 residues. Germline V gene data show CDR1 as SGDLS and CDR2 as YYNGEE. The CDR3 DNA reads as TGTGCCAGCAGCCCCGGGACTAGCGGACCCCCCGGGTCCAATGAGCAGTTCTTC. Its protein is CASSPGTSGPPGSNEQFF.

The chain is built from TRBV4-2 and TRBJ1-2; 7 nucleotides agree with TRBD1. Germline CDR1 reads LGHNA; CDR2 reads YNFKEQ. V gave up 2 bases and J gave up 4 bases; unmatched junction bases: 13. The CDR3 length is 17 residues. This chain's CDR3 is CASSQQAGGGGGYGYTF. CDR3 sequence (DNA): TGTGCCAGCAGCCAACAAGCGGGCGGAGGGGGCGGCTATGGCTACACCTTC.

The chain couples TRBV18 to TRBJ1-6; 9 bases match TRBD1. V gave up 3 bases and J gave up 7 bases; unmatched junction bases: 7. CDR1 is KGHSH and CDR2 is LQKENI in the germline V gene. The CDR3 extends over 16 amino acids. CDR3 region: CASSPRQGVGNSPLHF. The DNA for the CDR3 is TGTGCCAGCTCACCGCGACAGGGGGTTGGGAATTCACCCCTCCACTTT.

This clone came up many times. The gene calls are TRBV4-3 and TRBJ2-3; 7 nucleotides match TRBD2. Germline lookup yields CDR1 LGHNA and CDR2 YSLEER. V shed 4 bases, J shed 4 bases, and the junction held 5 bases outside the gene matches. This CDR3 is built from 14 residues. The CDR3 here is CASSPGGGSDTQYF. CDR3 nucleotide sequence: TGCGCCAGCAGCCCGGGGGGAGGGTCAGATACGCAGTATTTT.

The J gene is TRBJ2-3, the V gene TRBV30, with TRBD1 matching over 9 bases. The trim removed 6 bases at V and 2 bases at J, leaving 9 bases unmatched. Germline lookup yields CDR1 GTSNPN and CDR2 SVGIG (reference sequence). The CDR3 extends over 15 amino acids. CDR3 nucleotides: TGTGCCTGTCACAGGGGGCCCCTGGACACAGATACGCAGTATTTT. Encoded protein: CACHRGPLDTDTQYF.

The chain recombines TRBV18 with TRBJ1-1; D uncertain. Germline CDR1 reads KGHSH; CDR2 reads LQKENI. Trimming cost V 6 bases and J 8 bases, with 13 bases left between them. There are 12 residues in the CDR3. CDR3 DNA sequence: TGTGCCAGCTCGACTAATACAGAGGAAGCTTTCTTT. Translation: CASSTNTEEAFF.

CDR3 nucleotides: TGTGCCAGCAGCTTAGTTGTCGGGCAAGAGACCCAGTACTTC. This gives the protein CASSLVVGQETQYF. This chain uses TRBV7-9 with TRBJ2-5; D gene ambiguous. The CDR3 has 14 amino acids. Germline V CDR1 and CDR2: SEHNR, FQNEAQ (reference sequence). The V gene lost 1 base and the J gene lost 2 bases, with 8 bases spanning the gap. The variable domain in full, with the rest retrieved from reference TRBV7-9 and TRBJ2-5, is DTGVSQNPRHKITKRGQNVTFRCDPISEHNRLYWYRQTLGQGPEFLTYFQNEAQLEKSRLLSDRFSAERPKGSFSTLEIQRTEQGDSAMYLCASSLVVGQETQYFGPGTRLLVL.

This clone was seen once. The chain combines TRBV7-2 with TRBJ2-3; 10 bases match TRBD2. This CDR3 has 15 amino acids. Germline values: CDR1 SGHTA, CDR2 FQGNSA. Unmatched junction bases numbered 7, after V lost 8 bases and J lost 2 bases. The CDR3 coding sequence is TGTGCCAGCGGTGGACTAGCGGCCAACACAGATACGCAGTATTTT. This translates into CASGGLAANTDTQYF.

This clone was observed a few times. The CDR3 DNA reads TGTGCCTGGAGTGTACGTGTATGGGGGGACGGGATGAACACTGAAGCTTTCTTT. Translated, it gives CAWSVRVWGDGMNTEAFF. V usage is TRBV30 and J usage is TRBJ1-1, with D maybe TRBD1 (5 bases). Deletions cut 0 bases from V and 0 bases from J, with 20 bases between. The CDR3 is 18 residues long. Germline CDR1 is GTSNPN and CDR2 is SVGIG (reference sequence). Variable domain in full (rest from reference TRBV30 and TRBJ1-1): SQTIHQWPATLVQPVGSPLSLECTVEGTSNPNLYWYRQAAGRGLQLLFYSVGIGQISSEVPQNLSASRPQDRQFILSSKKLLLSDSGFYLCAWSVRVWGDGMNTEAFFGQGTRLTVV.

The chain combines TRBV19 with TRBJ1-1; 8 bases are shared with TRBD1. The length of the CDR3 is 14 residues. After removal of 6 bases from V and 1 base from J, the junction contained 4 bases not matched to a gene. Germline V gene lookup returns CDR1 LNHDA and CDR2 SQIVND (reference sequence). The DNA for the CDR3 is TGTGCCAGTAGGGAACAGGGGGGGAACACTGAAGCTTTCTTT. It is translated as CASREQGGNTEAFF.

This chain connects TRBV19 to TRBJ2-1, with D perhaps matching TRBD2 (5 bases). This CDR3 is built from 16 residues. V was cut by 1 base and J by 0 bases, with 10 bases left in between. Germline V gene lookup returns CDR1 LNHDA and CDR2 SQIVND (reference sequence). CDR3 in amino acids: CASSIVGGGSYNEQFF. As DNA, the CDR3 is TGTGCCAGTAGTATAGTTGGAGGAGGCTCCTACAATGAGCAGTTCTTC.

The V gene is TRBV2, the J gene TRBJ1-5; no firm D call. The V and J ends lost 5 bases and 7 bases respectively, with 12 bases between them. The CDR3 is 13 amino acids. Germline V CDR1 and CDR2: SNHLY, FYNNEI. Here the CDR3 reads CASSILYEQPQHF. The DNA for the CDR3 is TGTGCCAGCAGTATACTATATGAGCAGCCCCAGCATTTT. The variable domain in full, completed from reference TRBV2 and TRBJ1-5, reads EPEVTQTPSHQVTQMGQEVILRCVPISNHLYFYWYRQILGQKVEFLVSFYNNEISEKSEIFDDQFSVERPDGSNFTLKIRSTKLEDSAMYFCASSILYEQPQHFGDGTRLSIL.

J is TRBJ1-2 and V is TRBV29-1, with 7 bases that match TRBD1. V shed 4 bases and J 8 bases; nucleotides not matched to a gene: 7. Germline V lookup: CDR1 SQVTM, CDR2 ANQGSEA. The CDR3 is made up of 12 amino acids. This CDR3 is CSVGDREGGYTF. CDR3 bases: TGCAGCGTTGGCGACAGGGAAGGCGGCTACACCTTC.

The rearrangement uses TRBV12-5 and TRBJ2-3, with D hard to call. The CDR3 loop spans 12 amino acids. In germline, CDR1 is LGHNT, CDR2 FRNRAP. V lost 6 bases, J lost 6 bases, and 10 bases lay in between. The chain's CDR3 is CASGLNRDTQYF. DNA for the CDR3: TGTGCTAGTGGGCTGAACCGGGATACGCAGTATTTT.

The genes are TRBV19 and TRBJ1-2; D not certain. Trimming removed 1 base from V and 4 bases from J, with 13 bases in between. CDR1 and CDR2 from the germline V gene are LNHDA and SQIVND (reference sequence). This CDR3 is 15 amino acids long. As DNA, the CDR3 is TGTGCCAGTAGTATAGTGGAGGCTCTGCGCTATGGCTACACCTTC. Protein sequence: CASSIVEALRYGYTF.

The rearrangement links TRBV10-1 to TRBJ2-7, with D tentatively TRBD1 (6 bases). The CDR3 is made up of 15 amino acids. Germline CDR1 and CDR2: WNHNN and SYGVQD (reference sequence). The V gene lost 5 bases and the J gene lost 0 bases, with 14 bases spanning the gap. In nucleotides, the CDR3 is TGCGCCAGCAGTACTGACAGGATCGGCTCCTACGAGCAGTACTTC. This translates into CASSTDRIGSYEQYF.

The chain has TRBV6-1 and TRBJ2-2; 7 bases fit TRBD1. V was pared by 6 bases and J by 7 bases, with 8 bases of the junction left unmatched. This CDR3 is built from 14 residues. The germline V gene has CDR1 MNHNS and CDR2 SASEGT. CDR3 DNA: TGTGCCAGCAGCGAGAGACAGGGACACGGGGAGCTGTTTTTT. Amino acid sequence: CASSERQGHGELFF.

The V and J genes are TRBV27 and TRBJ1-1; D possibly corresponds to TRBD1 (6 bases). The CDR3 has 15 residues. The germline gives CDR1 MNHEY, CDR2 SMNVEV (reference sequence). V shed 4 bases and J shed 0 bases, with 12 bases lying between them. CDR3 protein: CASSYLTGMNTEAFF. In DNA form, the CDR3 reads TGTGCCAGCAGTTACCTGACAGGAATGAACACTGAAGCTTTCTTT.

This clone was seen a handful of times. The chain carries TRBV5-1 and TRBJ2-5; D not resolved. CDR3 length: 17 amino acids. The V gene's germline CDR1 is SGHRS and CDR2 YFSETQ. Trimming shortened V by 2 bases and J by 5 bases, and 22 bases separated the two germline ends. The CDR3 protein is CASSLMTVRRPGETQYF. The CDR3, as DNA: TGCGCCAGCAGCTTAATGACGGTTAGGCGACCCGGGGAGACCCAGTACTTC.

J is TRBJ2-7 and V is TRBV6-6, with a possible D match to TRBD1 (5 bases). Per germline, CDR1 MNHNY and CDR2 SVGAGI (reference sequence). CDR3 length: 12 amino acids. V dropped 6 bases and J dropped 3 bases, with 9 bases sitting between them. The CDR3: CASSDSFYEQYF. The DNA of the CDR3 is TGTGCCAGCAGCGACAGTTTCTACGAGCAGTACTTC.

The rearrangement links TRBV21-1 to TRBJ2-3; the tabulated D call, TRBD2, remains unverified against the DNA. TRBV21-1 is marked as a pseudogene. CDR3 length equals 18 residues. DNA of the CDR3: TGTGCCAGCAGCAAATCGGGTAATAGCCCTTCACTGGAAGATACGCAGTATTTT. Translation: CASSKSGNSPSLEDTQYF.

This sequence joins TRBV7-8 and TRBJ1-2; 8 bases fit TRBD1. Germline CDR1 and CDR2: SGHVS and FQNEAQ. The V segment lost 5 bases and the J segment 0 bases; nucleotides outside the gene matches: 8. The CDR3 extends over 16 amino acids. In DNA, the CDR3 is TGTGCCAGCAGCCCGGGGACAGGCTTAGCTAACTATGGCTACACCTTC. Its translation: CASSPGTGLANYGYTF.

CDR3 sequence (DNA): TGCGCCAGCAGTGAGTCCACAGGGAATGAAGCTTTCTTT. This gives the protein CASSESTGNEAFF. The genes are TRBV10-1 and TRBJ1-1, with D possibly TRBD1 on 6 matching bases. Germline CDR1 and CDR2: WNHNN and SYGVQD (reference sequence). Trimming removed 0 bases at V and 7 bases at J, with 9 bases between. The CDR3 contains 13 residues.

For the CDR3, the DNA is TGTGCCACCGGGACAGAACTAGCCAAAAACATTCAGTACTTC. As protein: CATGTELAKNIQYF. The V call is TRBV2, the J call TRBJ2-4, with TRBD1 matching over 7 bases. The germline CDR1 and CDR2 sequences are SNHLY and FYNNEI. The CDR3 spans 14 residues. V was clipped by 10 bases and J by 0 bases; unmatched bases: 6.

The V and J genes are TRBV19 and TRBJ2-5, with 12 nucleotides matching TRBD2. Looked up from germline, CDR1 is LNHDA and CDR2 is SQIVND (reference sequence). This CDR3 is built from 15 residues. V shed 5 bases and J 5 bases; nucleotides not matched to a gene: 6. For the CDR3, the DNA is TGTGCCAGTAGTGCGACTAGCGGGAGCTACGAGACCCAGTACTTC. This encodes CASSATSGSYETQYF.

The V call is TRBV7-9, the J call TRBJ1-1; 7 bases fit TRBD1. V shed 5 bases and J 5 bases; nucleotides not matched to a gene: 8. Germline lookup yields CDR1 SEHNR and CDR2 FQNEAQ (reference sequence). This CDR3 region has 14 residues. CDR3 nucleotide sequence: TGTGCCAGCAGCCCCTCCAGGGGGAGGACTGAAGCTTTCTTT. As protein: CASSPSRGRTEAFF. Variable domain in full (rest from reference TRBV7-9 and TRBJ1-1): DTGVSQNPRHKITKRGQNVTFRCDPISEHNRLYWYRQTLGQGPEFLTYFQNEAQLEKSRLLSDRFSAERPKGSFSTLEIQRTEQGDSAMYLCASSPSRGRTEAFFGQGTRLTVV.